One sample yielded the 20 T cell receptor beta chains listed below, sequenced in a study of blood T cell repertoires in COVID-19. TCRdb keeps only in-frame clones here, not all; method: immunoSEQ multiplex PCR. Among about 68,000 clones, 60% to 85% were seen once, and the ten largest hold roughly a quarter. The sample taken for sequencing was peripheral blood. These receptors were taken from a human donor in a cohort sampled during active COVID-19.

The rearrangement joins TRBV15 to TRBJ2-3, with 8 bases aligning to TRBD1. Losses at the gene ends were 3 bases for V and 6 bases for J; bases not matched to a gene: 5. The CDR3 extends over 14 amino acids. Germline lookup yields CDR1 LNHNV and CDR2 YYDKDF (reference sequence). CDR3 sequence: CATSSDRGEDTQYF. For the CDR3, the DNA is TGTGCCACCAGCAGTGACAGGGGCGAGGATACGCAGTATTTT.

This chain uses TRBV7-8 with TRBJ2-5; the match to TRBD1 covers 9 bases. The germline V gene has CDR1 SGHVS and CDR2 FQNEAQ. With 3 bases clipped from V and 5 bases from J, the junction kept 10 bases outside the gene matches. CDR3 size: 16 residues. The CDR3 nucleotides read TGTGCCAGCAGCTTTTCGGACAGGGGTCTATCGGAGACCCAGTACTTC. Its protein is CASSFSDRGLSETQYF.

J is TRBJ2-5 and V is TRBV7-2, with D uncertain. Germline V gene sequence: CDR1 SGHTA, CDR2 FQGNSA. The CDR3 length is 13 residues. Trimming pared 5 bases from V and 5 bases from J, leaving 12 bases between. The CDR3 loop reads CASSPSNRETQYF. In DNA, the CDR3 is TGTGCCAGCAGCCCCTCGAACCGGGAGACCCAGTACTTC.

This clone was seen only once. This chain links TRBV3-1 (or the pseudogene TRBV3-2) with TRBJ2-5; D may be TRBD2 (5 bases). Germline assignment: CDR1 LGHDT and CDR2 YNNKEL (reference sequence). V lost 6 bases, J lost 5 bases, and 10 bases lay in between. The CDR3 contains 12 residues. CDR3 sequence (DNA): TGTGCCAGCAGGATCACGGGGGAGACCCAGTACTTC. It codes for CASRITGETQYF.

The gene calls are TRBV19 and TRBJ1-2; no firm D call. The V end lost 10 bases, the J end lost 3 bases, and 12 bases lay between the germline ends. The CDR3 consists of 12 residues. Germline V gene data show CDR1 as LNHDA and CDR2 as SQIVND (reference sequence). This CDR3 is CATRVPYYGYTF. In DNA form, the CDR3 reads TGTGCCACTCGAGTTCCTTACTATGGCTACACCTTC.

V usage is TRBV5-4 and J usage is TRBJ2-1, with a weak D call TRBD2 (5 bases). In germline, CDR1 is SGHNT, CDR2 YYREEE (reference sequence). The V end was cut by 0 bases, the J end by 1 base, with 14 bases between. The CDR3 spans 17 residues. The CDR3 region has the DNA TGTGCCAGCAGCTTGGAGGCGGACTTTAATTCCTACAATGAGCAGTTCTTC. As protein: CASSLEADFNSYNEQFF.

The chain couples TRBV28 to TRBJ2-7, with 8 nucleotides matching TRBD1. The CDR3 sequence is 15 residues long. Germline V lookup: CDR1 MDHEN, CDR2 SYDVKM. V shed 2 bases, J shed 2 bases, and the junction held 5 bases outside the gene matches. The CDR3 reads CASSLKGRGPYEQYF. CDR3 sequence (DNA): TGTGCCAGCAGTTTAAAAGGCAGGGGGCCCTACGAGCAGTACTTC.

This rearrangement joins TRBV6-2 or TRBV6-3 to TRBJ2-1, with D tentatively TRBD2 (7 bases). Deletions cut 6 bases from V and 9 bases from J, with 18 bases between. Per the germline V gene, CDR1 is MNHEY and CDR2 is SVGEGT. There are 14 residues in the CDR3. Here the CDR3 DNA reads TGTGCCAGCAGCGACGGAGGGGGGGGTGGTGAGCAGTTCTTC. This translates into CASSDGGGGGEQFF.

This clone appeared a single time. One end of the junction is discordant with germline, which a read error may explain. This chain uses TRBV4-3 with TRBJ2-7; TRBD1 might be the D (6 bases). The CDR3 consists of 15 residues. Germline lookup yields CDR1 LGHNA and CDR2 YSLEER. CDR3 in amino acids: CASSQVGDKEPLSCF. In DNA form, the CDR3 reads TGCGCCAGCAGCCAAGTAGGGGACAAAGAGCCCTTGAGCTGCTTC.

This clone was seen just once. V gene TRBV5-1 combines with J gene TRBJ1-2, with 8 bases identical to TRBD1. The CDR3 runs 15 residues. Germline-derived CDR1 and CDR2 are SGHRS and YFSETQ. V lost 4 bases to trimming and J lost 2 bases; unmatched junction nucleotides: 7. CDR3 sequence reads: CASSLGTGQNYGYTF. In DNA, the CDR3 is TGCGCCAGCAGCCTAGGGACAGGTCAGAACTATGGCTACACCTTC.

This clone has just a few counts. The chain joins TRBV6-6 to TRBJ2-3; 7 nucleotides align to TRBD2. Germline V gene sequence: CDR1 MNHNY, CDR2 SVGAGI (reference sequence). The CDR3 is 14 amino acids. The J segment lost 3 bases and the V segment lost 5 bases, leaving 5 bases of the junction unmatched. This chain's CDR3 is CASSTPGRTDTQYF. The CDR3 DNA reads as TGTGCCAGCAGTACCCCCGGGAGGACAGATACGCAGTATTTT.

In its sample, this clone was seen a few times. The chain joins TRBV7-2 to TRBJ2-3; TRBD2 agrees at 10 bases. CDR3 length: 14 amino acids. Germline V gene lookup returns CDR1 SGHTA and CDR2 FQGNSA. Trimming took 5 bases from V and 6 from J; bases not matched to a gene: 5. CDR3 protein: CASSLSGGSDTQYF. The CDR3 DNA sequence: TGTGCCAGCAGCCTTAGCGGGGGGTCGGATACGCAGTATTTT.

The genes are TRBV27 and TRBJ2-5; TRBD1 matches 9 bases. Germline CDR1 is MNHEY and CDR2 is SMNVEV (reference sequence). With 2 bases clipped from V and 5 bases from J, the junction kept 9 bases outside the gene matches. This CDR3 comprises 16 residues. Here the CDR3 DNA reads TGTGCCAGCAGTTTAGGTCCACAGGGGGCCAGGGAGACCCAGTACTTC. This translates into CASSLGPQGARETQYF.

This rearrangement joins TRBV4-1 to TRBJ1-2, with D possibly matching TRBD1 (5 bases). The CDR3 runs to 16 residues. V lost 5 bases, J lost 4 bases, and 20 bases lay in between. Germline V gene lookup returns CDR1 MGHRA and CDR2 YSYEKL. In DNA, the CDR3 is TGCGCCAGCAGCTACTCCCAGGGAAGTGGCGTCTATGGCTACACCTTC. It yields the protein CASSYSQGSGVYGYTF.

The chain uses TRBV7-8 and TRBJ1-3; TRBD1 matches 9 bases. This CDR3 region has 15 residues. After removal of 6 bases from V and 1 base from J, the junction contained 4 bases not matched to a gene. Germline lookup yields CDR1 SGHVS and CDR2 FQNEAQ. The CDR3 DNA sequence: TGTGCCAGCAGTTCCGGGACAGGGTCTGGAAACACCATATATTTT. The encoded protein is CASSSGTGSGNTIYF.

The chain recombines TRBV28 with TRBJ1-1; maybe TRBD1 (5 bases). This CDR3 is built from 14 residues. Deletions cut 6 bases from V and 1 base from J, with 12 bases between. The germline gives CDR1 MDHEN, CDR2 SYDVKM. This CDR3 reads CASSTPDRNTEAFF. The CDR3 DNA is TGTGCCAGCAGCACCCCTGACAGGAACACTGAAGCTTTCTTT.

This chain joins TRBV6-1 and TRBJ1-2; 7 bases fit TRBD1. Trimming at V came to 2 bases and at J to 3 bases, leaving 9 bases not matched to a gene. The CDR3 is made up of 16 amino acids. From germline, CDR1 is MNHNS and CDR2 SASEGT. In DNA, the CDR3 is TGTGCCAGCAGTGAATTTTCACAGGGGACACACTATGGCTACACCTTC. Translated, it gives CASSEFSQGTHYGYTF.

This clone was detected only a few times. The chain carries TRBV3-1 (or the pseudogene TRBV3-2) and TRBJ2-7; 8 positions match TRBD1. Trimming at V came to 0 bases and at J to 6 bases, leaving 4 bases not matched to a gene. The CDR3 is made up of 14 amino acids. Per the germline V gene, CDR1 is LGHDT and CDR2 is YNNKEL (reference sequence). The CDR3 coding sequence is TGTGCCAGCAGCCAAGAGGACAGGGTCGGCGAGCAGTACTTC. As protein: CASSQEDRVGEQYF.

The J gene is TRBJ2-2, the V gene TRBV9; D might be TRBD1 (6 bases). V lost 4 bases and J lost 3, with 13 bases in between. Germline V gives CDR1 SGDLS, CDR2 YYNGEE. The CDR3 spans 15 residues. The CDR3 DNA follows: TGTGCCAGCAGCTTTGAAGGGGGTCACACCGGGGAGCTGTTTTTT. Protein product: CASSFEGGHTGELFF. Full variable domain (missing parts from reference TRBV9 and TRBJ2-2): DSGVTQTPKHLITATGQRVTLRCSPRSGDLSVYWYQQSLDQGLQFLIQYYNGEERAKGNILERFSAQQFPDLHSELNLSSLELGDSALYFCASSFEGGHTGELFFGEGSRLTVL.

The CDR3 here is CACRGDTEAFF. DNA of the CDR3: TGTGCCTGCAGGGGGGACACTGAAGCTTTCTTT. This rearrangement joins TRBV30 to TRBJ1-1, with TRBD1 matching over 7 bases. The CDR3 consists of 11 residues. V shed 6 bases, J shed 3 bases, and the junction held 1 base outside the gene matches. Per the germline V gene, CDR1 is GTSNPN and CDR2 is SVGIG (reference sequence).